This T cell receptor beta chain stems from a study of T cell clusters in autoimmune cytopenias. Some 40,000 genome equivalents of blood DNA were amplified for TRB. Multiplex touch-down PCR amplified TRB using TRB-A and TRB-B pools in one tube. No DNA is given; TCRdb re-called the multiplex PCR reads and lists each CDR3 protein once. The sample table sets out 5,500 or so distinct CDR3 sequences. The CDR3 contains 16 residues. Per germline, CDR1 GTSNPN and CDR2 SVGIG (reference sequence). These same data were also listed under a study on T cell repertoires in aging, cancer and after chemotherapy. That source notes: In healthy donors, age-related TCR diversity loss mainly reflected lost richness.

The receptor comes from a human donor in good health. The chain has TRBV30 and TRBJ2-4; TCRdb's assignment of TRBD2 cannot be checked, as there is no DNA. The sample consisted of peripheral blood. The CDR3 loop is CAWSVGLAGKGDIQYF.